This TCR beta chain was profiled in a study of cytomegalovirus exposure and HLA in healthy donors. Use of 60 Vbeta and 13 Jbeta primers characterized the PCR. Assay: immunoSEQ multiplex PCR; the TCRdb copy retains only in-frame clones and omits some. The sample shows about 160,000 clones, over 80% of them seen only once. This CDR3 region has 16 residues. The TCR comes from a male donor in good health and CMV-seropositive. The rearrangement joins TRBV21-1 to TRBJ2-3; the D call TRBD2 from the table was never checked on the DNA. TRBV21-1 is termed a pseudogene. Material for sequencing was PBMCs. The CDR3 nucleotides are TGTGCCAGCAGCAAAGAAAAGGGAGGGTGCACAGATACGCAGTATTTT. Translating gives CASSKEKGGCTDTQYF.